The next 30 T cell receptor beta chains were all read from a single sample in a study of blood T cells in healthy people across ages. Using a J-beta primer mix together with a sample-barcoded 5' primer, a second PCR was run for roughly 7 to 11 cycles. In TCRdb, the 5' RACE reads were re-called with MiXCR into one record per CDR3 protein. Counted here are hundreds of thousands of distinct CDR3 sequences, roughly 49% occurring once; the ten biggest clones make up around 32%. Sequencing was performed on blood. These receptors originate from a woman aged 55-75 years in good health.

V and J are TRBV20-1 and TRBJ1-1; D may be TRBD1 (5 bases). Germline assignment: CDR1 DFQATT and CDR2 SNEGSKA (reference sequence). The CDR3 has 14 residues. Trimming took off 3 bases at V and 11 bases at J, with 22 bases between the two ends. In DNA form, the CDR3 reads TGCAGTGCTAGTTTTCCCCCCAGGGAGGGTGGTGCTTTCTTT. Protein: CSASFPPREGGAFF.

The CDR3 sequence: CASSATGARSEQFF. CDR3 bases: TGTGCCAGCAGTGCGACAGGGGCTCGGAGTGAGCAGTTCTTC. V gene TRBV25-1 combines with J gene TRBJ2-1; 8 positions agree with TRBD1. Looked up from germline, CDR1 is MGHDK and CDR2 is SYGVNS. CDR3 size: 14 residues. Trimming took 4 bases from V and 9 from J; bases not matched to a gene: 8.

The chain links TRBV10-3 to TRBJ1-4, with a weak D call TRBD1 (5 bases). This CDR3 contains 13 residues. CDR1 is ENHRY and CDR2 is SYGVKD in the germline V gene. The germline V and J ends were trimmed by 4 bases and 6 bases, with 9 bases remaining between them. The CDR3 sequence is CAISGQGDEKLFF. The CDR3 DNA reads TGTGCCATCAGTGGTCAGGGTGATGAAAAACTGTTTTTT.

The chain combines TRBV2 with TRBJ1-5; no reliable D call. From germline, CDR1 is SNHLY and CDR2 FYNNEI. This CDR3 region has 11 residues. The V gene lost 1 base and the J gene lost 8 bases, with 3 bases spanning the gap. CDR3 nucleotide sequence: TGTGCCAGCAGTGAAGATAAGCCCCAGCATTTT. It specifies CASSEDKPQHF.

This clonotype was counted between two and nine times. The chain combines TRBV4-3 with TRBJ2-2; 9 bases map to TRBD1. The CDR3 contains 17 residues. Looked up from germline, CDR1 is LGHNA and CDR2 is YSLEER. The ends lost 0 bases at V and 6 bases at J; junction bases unmatched: 8. This CDR3 is CASSQEGTGLESGELFF. The CDR3 nucleotides read TGCGCCAGCAGCCAAGAGGGGACAGGGCTAGAGTCCGGGGAGCTGTTTTTT.

The chain recombines TRBV2 with TRBJ1-6, with unresolved D. Germline CDR1 reads SNHLY; CDR2 reads FYNNEI. V lost 4 bases and J lost 5, with 15 bases in between. The CDR3 is 16 amino acids. CDR3 nucleotide sequence: TGTGCCAGCAGTGTGGGAGCCAGCGCCCATAATTCACCCCTCCACTTT. Protein sequence: CASSVGASAHNSPLHF.

The rearrangement links TRBV6-6 to TRBJ2-6; D remains unclear. This CDR3 is 14 amino acids long. The germline CDR1 and CDR2 sequences are MNHNY and SVGAGI (reference sequence). Between the trimmed V and J ends, which lost 8 bases and 3 bases, there was a span of 11 bases. DNA of the CDR3: TGTGCCAGCTACCGGACGCTTGGGGCCAACGTCCTGACTTTC. Translating gives CASYRTLGANVLTF.

The V and J genes are TRBV20-1 and TRBJ2-3, with 15 bases aligning to TRBD2. Germline CDR1 and CDR2: DFQATT and SNEGSKA (reference sequence). J gave up 0 bases and V 6 bases, and 13 bases lay outside the gene matches. The CDR3 is 19 residues long. CDR3 sequence: CSAWRTSGRAGFSTDTQYF. CDR3 DNA sequence: TGCAGTGCATGGAGGACTAGCGGGAGGGCGGGCTTTAGCACAGATACGCAGTATTTT.

This rearrangement joins TRBV29-1 to TRBJ1-1; no clear D gene. The CDR3 extends over 11 amino acids. Per germline, CDR1 SQVTM and CDR2 ANQGSEA. V lost 3 bases and J 4 bases, leaving 6 bases between the germline ends. CDR3 region: CSVDTSTEAFF. The CDR3 DNA is TGCAGCGTTGATACAAGCACTGAAGCTTTCTTT.

There are a few counts of this clonotype. The J gene is TRBJ2-2, the V gene TRBV29-1, with a weak D call TRBD1 (5 bases). Germline values: CDR1 SQVTM, CDR2 ANQGSEA. Trimming removed 7 bases at V and 4 bases at J, with 16 bases between. The CDR3 is 14 amino acids. The CDR3 is CSGLRSGATGELFF. CDR3 DNA sequence: TGCAGCGGTTTGAGGTCTGGGGCCACCGGGGAGCTGTTTTTT.

The V and J genes are TRBV7-2 and TRBJ1-5; tentatively, D is TRBD1 (6 bases). Trimming stripped 5 bases from V and 6 bases from J, with 20 bases between. CDR1 and CDR2 (germline): SGHTA, FQGNSA. CDR3 length: 16 amino acids. CDR3: CASSLGGQGSFQPQHF. The DNA of the CDR3 is TGTGCCAGCAGCCTAGGTGGGCAGGGGTCGTTTCAGCCCCAGCATTTT.

Comments on this clonotype: The junction does not match germline at one end; this may be a read error. V usage is TRBV5-1 and J usage is TRBJ2-1, with 10 bases lining up with TRBD2. Per germline, CDR1 SGHRS and CDR2 YFSETQ. This CDR3 region has 16 residues. CDR3 DNA sequence: TGCGCCAGCAGCTTGGGGGGGACTAGCGTATACAATGAGCAGTACTTT. Translating gives CASSLGGTSVYNEQYF.

This chain connects TRBV11-2 to TRBJ2-7; D call uncertain. V was shortened by 8 bases and J by 0 bases, with 14 bases between the two germline ends. Per germline, CDR1 SGHAT and CDR2 FQNNGV. This CDR3 contains 14 residues. CDR3 DNA sequence: TGTGCCAGCGCCTCAAAGGTTATCTCCTACGAGCAGTACTTC. It encodes CASASKVISYEQYF.

The chain uses TRBV4-3 and TRBJ2-1, with 12 bases identical to TRBD2. This CDR3 comprises 16 residues. CDR1 is LGHNA, CDR2 YSLEER, per germline. Trimming at V came to 2 bases and at J to 4 bases, leaving 3 bases not matched to a gene. CDR3 sequence reads: CASSQPGTSGYNEQFF. The CDR3 DNA reads TGCGCCAGCAGCCAACCCGGGACTAGCGGGTACAATGAGCAGTTCTTC.

V gene TRBV20-1 combines with J gene TRBJ2-5; D not certain. The J call may not be correct, given that the DNA end is closer to TRBJ2-7. CDR1 and CDR2 (germline): DFQATT, SNEGSKA (reference sequence). This CDR3 is 17 amino acids long. CDR3 protein: CSAALSMGKPSIHEQYF. CDR3 sequence (DNA): TGCAGTGCTGCCCTGTCGATGGGGAAGCCTTCTATCCACGAGCAGTACTTC.

The chain is built from TRBV7-2 and TRBJ2-1; TRBD2 matches 7 bases. The germline V gene has CDR1 SGHTA and CDR2 FQGNSA. The CDR3 is 15 amino acids. The V gene end was trimmed by 1 base and the J gene end by 8 bases; junction bases not matched to a gene: 8. The CDR3 loop reads CASSLEAGSSHEQFF. The DNA for the CDR3 is TGTGCCAGCAGCTTAGAAGCGGGGAGTTCCCATGAGCAGTTCTTC. Complete variable domain (other parts from reference TRBV7-2 and TRBJ2-1): GAGVSQSPSNKVTEKGKDVELRCDPISGHTALYWYRQSLGQGLEFLIYFQGNSAPDKSGLPSDRFSAERTGGSVSTLTIQRTQQEDSAVYLCASSLEAGSSHEQFFGPGTRLTVL.

The chain is built from TRBV12-3 or TRBV12-4 and TRBJ2-1; D gene unclear. V was pared by 3 bases and J by 9 bases, with 9 bases between. The CDR3 has 12 residues. The CDR3 bases are TGTGCCAGCAGTTTGGACCGGAGTGAGCAGTTCTTC. Translated: CASSLDRSEQFF.

The chain recombines TRBV6-2 or TRBV6-3 with TRBJ2-7, with D perhaps being TRBD1 or TRBD2 (5 bases each). The CDR3 is 13 amino acids. Germline V lookup: CDR1 MNHEY, CDR2 SVGEGT. The V end was cut by 8 bases, the J end by 0 bases, with 11 bases between. The CDR3 protein is CASCWGSSYEQYF. CDR3 in DNA: TGTGCCAGCTGTTGGGGGAGCTCCTACGAGCAGTACTTC.

The chain links TRBV7-2 to TRBJ2-3; 9 bases are shared with TRBD1. Germline V gene lookup returns CDR1 SGHTA and CDR2 FQGNSA. V dropped 5 bases and J dropped 4; count of bases not matched to a gene: 13. The length of the CDR3 is 17 residues. DNA of the CDR3: TGTGCCAGCAGCCCAGTGGGGACAGGGAAGGATGCAGATACGCAGTATTTT. It codes for CASSPVGTGKDADTQYF.

The chain links TRBV5-1 to TRBJ2-7; 10 bases line up with TRBD2. The germline V gene has CDR1 SGHRS and CDR2 YFSETQ. CDR3 size: 15 residues. The ends lost 7 bases at V and 1 base at J; junction bases unmatched: 8. CDR3 in amino acids: CASSLAGANSYEQYF. The CDR3 bases are TGCGCCAGCTCCCTAGCGGGAGCCAATTCCTACGAGCAGTACTTC.

CDR3 residues: CASSQKTSGALNEQFF. DNA for the CDR3: TGTGCCAGCAGCCAAAAGACTAGCGGAGCCCTCAATGAGCAGTTCTTC. This chain uses TRBV4-2 with TRBJ2-1; 9 bases are shared with TRBD2. This CDR3 is built from 16 residues. Trimming cost V 2 bases and J 6 bases; bases outside gene matches: 8. Per the germline V gene, CDR1 is LGHNA and CDR2 is YNFKEQ.

The chain employs TRBV15 and TRBJ1-2; D gene uncertain. Germline V gene sequence: CDR1 LNHNV, CDR2 YYDKDF (reference sequence). This CDR3 contains 12 residues. V was pared by 3 bases and J by 3 bases, with 5 bases between. As DNA, the CDR3 is TGTGCCACCAGCAGTCTGGACTATGGCTACACCTTC. It codes for CATSSLDYGYTF.

In its sample, this clonotype was seen a few times. V usage is TRBV24-1 and J usage is TRBJ2-5; possible D gene TRBD1, 5 bases. Trimming shortened V by 4 bases and J by 3 bases, and 14 bases separated the two germline ends. CDR1 and CDR2 (germline): KGHDR, SFDVKD. CDR3 length equals 15 residues. This CDR3 reads CATSDPTRVEETQYF. As DNA, the CDR3 is TGTGCCACCAGTGACCCGACCAGGGTCGAAGAGACCCAGTACTTC.

The chain uses TRBV7-2 and TRBJ2-5, with 10 nucleotides matching TRBD2. V shed 5 bases and J 1 base; nucleotides not matched to a gene: 7. The CDR3 totals 16 residues. CDR1 and CDR2 (germline): SGHTA, FQGNSA. The DNA for the CDR3 is TGTGCCAGCAGCCTACAGGGACTAGCGATCCAAGAGACCCAGTACTTC. Translation: CASSLQGLAIQETQYF.

This clonotype was detected a few times. The gene calls are TRBV3-1 and TRBJ2-5; D is undetermined. With 4 bases removed from V and 7 bases from J, the gap between germline ends came to 10 bases. From germline, CDR1 is LGHDT and CDR2 YNNKEL (reference sequence). The CDR3 spans 12 residues. The CDR3 protein is CASSPRPGTQYF. The CDR3, as DNA: TGTGCCAGCAGCCCCCGTCCGGGGACCCAGTACTTC.

The V and J genes are TRBV7-2 and TRBJ2-1, with D possibly matching TRBD2 (5 bases). The CDR3 runs to 14 residues. Germline CDR1 SGHTA, CDR2 FQGNSA. Trimming took 1 base from V and 7 from J, leaving 11 bases between them. CDR3 residues: CASSLDSGRNEQFF. The CDR3 nucleotides read TGTGCCAGCAGCTTAGATTCGGGAAGAAATGAGCAGTTCTTC.

The J gene is TRBJ1-2, the V gene TRBV12-3 or TRBV12-4, with D uncertain. CDR3 size: 14 residues. V lost 6 bases and J lost 1, with 12 bases in between. Written as DNA, the CDR3 is TGTGCCAGCAGCTCAAGACTGAATAACTATGGCTACACCTTC. Protein: CASSSRLNNYGYTF.

The chain recombines TRBV10-3 with TRBJ2-5; 8 bases map to TRBD1. The CDR3 consists of 17 residues. The germline CDR1 and CDR2 sequences are ENHRY and SYGVKD. V shed 6 bases, J shed 11 bases, and the junction held 23 bases outside the gene matches. Here the CDR3 reads CAIRLGFAGTGLKEQYF. DNA of the CDR3: TGTGCCATCAGATTGGGATTTGCCGGGACAGGTCTAAAGGAGCAGTACTTC.

The J gene is TRBJ2-1, the V gene TRBV7-2; D uncertain. The germline V gene encodes CDR1 SGHTA and CDR2 FQGNSA. The CDR3 loop spans 11 amino acids. The V end was cut by 6 bases, the J end by 10 bases, with 10 bases between. The CDR3 coding sequence is TGTGCCAGCAGTCGAAATAGAGAGCAGTTCTTC. Translated: CASSRNREQFF.

J is TRBJ2-1 and V is TRBV7-8, with a weak D call TRBD2 (7 bases). The V gene lost 5 bases and the J gene lost 5 bases, with 19 bases spanning the gap. CDR3 length: 16 amino acids. Germline V gives CDR1 SGHVS, CDR2 FQNEAQ. The CDR3 loop is CASSKGGENRNNEQFF. The CDR3 DNA reads TGTGCCAGCAGCAAGGGGGGGGAGAACAGAAACAATGAGCAGTTCTTC.